This T cell receptor beta chain is from a study of blood T cell repertoires in COVID-19. Study as a whole: The analysed material was cDNA or gDNA that came from T cells, B-cell-depleted T cells, or PBMCs.

The germline V gene encodes CDR1 LNHDA and CDR2 SQIVND (reference sequence). Trimming took 6 bases from V and 3 from J; bases not matched to a gene: 13. This CDR3 comprises 19 residues. Profiling relied on immunoSEQ multiplex PCR, and the TCRdb table lists in-frame clones only, not all of them. The repertoire holds about 500,000 clones, with around nine tenths as singletons. The J gene is TRBJ2-1, the V gene TRBV19; 14 bases map to TRBD2. The sequencing sample was made of peripheral blood. The TCR was taken from a woman aged 45-65 years with COVID-19, enrolled during active disease. The CDR3 DNA reads as TGTGCCAGTAGCCCCCACCCCCGGGGACTAGCGGGGGTCTACAATGAGCAGTTCTTC. Residues: CASSPHPRGLAGVYNEQFF. Drawing the rest from reference TRBV19 and TRBJ2-1, the complete variable domain is DGGITQSPKYLFRKEGQNVTLSCEQNLNHDAMYWYRQDPGQGLRLIYYSQIVNDFQKGDIAEGYSVSREKKESFPLTVTSAQKNPTAFYLCASSPHPRGLAGVYNEQFFGPGTRLTVL.